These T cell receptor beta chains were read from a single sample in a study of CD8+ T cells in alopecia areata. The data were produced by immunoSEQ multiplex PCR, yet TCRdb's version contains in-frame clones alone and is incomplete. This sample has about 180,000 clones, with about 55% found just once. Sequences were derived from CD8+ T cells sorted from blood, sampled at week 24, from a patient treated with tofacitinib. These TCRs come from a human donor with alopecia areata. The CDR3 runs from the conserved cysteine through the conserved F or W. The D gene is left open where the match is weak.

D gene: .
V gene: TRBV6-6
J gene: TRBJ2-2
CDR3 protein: CASSYRSGSTGELFF

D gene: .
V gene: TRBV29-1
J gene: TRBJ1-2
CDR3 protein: CSVVSYYGYTF

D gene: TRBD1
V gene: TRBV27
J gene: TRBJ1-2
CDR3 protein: CASSMTGIRDGYTF

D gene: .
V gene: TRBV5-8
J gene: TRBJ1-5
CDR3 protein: CASSLFQGGQPQHF

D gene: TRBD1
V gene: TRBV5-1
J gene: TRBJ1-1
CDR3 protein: CASSEGQLTEAFF

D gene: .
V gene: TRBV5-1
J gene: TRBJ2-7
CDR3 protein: CASSADSSYEQYF

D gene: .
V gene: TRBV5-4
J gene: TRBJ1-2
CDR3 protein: CASSLRTIDGYTF

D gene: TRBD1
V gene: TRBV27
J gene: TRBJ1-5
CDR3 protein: CASSEQGADQPQHF

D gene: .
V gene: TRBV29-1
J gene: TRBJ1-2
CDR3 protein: CSVEDVLDGYNYGYTF

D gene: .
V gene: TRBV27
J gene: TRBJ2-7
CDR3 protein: CASSPAIGGYEQYF

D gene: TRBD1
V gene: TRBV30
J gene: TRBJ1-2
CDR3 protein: CAWTPGGLYGYTF

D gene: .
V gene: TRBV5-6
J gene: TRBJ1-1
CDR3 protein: CASSFGDYNTEAFF

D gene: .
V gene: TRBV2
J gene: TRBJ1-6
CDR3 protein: CASSENRSPLHF

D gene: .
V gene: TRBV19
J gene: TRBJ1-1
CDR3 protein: CASSISGDTEAFF

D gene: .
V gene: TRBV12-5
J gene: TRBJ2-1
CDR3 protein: CASGPGLGGEDNEQFF

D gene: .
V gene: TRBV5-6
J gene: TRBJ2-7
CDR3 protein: CASSLGVPRDEQYF

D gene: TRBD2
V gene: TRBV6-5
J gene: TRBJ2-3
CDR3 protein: CASSRGGTDTQYF

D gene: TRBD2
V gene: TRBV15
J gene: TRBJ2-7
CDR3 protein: CATSRERGNYEQYF

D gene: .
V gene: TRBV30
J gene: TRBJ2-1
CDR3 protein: CAWSGISDNEQFF

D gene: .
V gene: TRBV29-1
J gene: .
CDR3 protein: CSVRGGGSYEQYF

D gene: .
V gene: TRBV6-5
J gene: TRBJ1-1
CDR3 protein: CASSYKGNTEAFF

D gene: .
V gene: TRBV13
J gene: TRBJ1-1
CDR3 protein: CASTSERVGIGNTEAFF

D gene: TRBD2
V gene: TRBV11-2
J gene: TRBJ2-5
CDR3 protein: CASSLTKVAGGPPMSQYF

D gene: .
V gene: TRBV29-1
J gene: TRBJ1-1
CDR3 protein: CSVVRQDTEAFF